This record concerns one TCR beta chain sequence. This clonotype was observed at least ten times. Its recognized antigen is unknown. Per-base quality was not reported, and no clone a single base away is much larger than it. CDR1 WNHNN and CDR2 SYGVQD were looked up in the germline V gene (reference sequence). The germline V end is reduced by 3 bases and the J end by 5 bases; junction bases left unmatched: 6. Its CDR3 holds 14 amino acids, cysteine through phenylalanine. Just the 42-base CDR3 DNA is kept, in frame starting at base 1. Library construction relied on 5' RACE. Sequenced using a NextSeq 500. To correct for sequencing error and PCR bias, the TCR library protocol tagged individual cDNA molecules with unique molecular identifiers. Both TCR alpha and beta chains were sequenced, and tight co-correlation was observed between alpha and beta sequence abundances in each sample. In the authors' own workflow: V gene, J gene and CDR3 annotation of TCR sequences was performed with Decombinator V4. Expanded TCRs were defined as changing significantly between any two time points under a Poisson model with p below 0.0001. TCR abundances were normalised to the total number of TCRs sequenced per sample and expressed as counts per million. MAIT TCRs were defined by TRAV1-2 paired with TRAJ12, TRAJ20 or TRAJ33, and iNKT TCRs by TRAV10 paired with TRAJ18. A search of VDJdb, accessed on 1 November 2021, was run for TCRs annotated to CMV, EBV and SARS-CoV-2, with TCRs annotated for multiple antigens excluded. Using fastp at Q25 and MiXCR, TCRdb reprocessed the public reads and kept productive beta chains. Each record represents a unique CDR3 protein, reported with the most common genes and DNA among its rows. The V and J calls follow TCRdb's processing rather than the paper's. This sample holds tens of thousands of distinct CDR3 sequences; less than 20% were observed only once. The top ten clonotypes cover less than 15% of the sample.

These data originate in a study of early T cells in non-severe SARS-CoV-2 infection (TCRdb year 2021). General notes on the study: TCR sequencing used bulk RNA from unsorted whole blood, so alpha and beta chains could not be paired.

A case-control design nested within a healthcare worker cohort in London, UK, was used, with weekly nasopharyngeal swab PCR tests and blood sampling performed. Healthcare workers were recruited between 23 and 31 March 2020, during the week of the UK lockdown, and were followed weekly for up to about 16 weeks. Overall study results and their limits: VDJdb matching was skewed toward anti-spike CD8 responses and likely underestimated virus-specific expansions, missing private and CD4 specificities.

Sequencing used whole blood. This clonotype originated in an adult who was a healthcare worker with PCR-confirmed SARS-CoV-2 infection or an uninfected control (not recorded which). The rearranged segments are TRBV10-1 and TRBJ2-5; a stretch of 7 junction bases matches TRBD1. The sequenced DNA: TGCGCCAGCAGTGACCGGGTCAGGGGGGAGACCCAGTACTTC. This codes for CASSDRVRGETQYF.